This T cell receptor (beta chain) was captured in a study of cytomegalovirus exposure and HLA in healthy donors. Study overall: Just over 80% of around 390 genotyped donors fell in the Caucasian-associated ancestry cluster. Study results and limitations: For presence/absence analyses, sequencing depth was assumed to be roughly uniform across donors. Several V segments, TRBV6-2 and TRBV6-3 among them, could not be told apart and were dropped.

Both 60 Vbeta primers and 13 Jbeta primers went into the PCR. Generated by immunoSEQ multiplex PCR, the TCRdb table keeps only in-frame clones and is missing some. This table has under 200,000 clones, roughly four fifths appearing once. Germline V gene lookup returns CDR1 PRHDT and CDR2 FYEKMQ (reference sequence). The CDR3 has 14 residues. V was shortened by 5 bases and J by 4 bases, with 15 bases between the two germline ends. Worth noting for this clone: Its target is unknown.

The sequenced sample was PBMCs. This chain joins TRBV13 and TRBJ2-7, with D maybe TRBD1 (6 bases). The source is a girl aged 2-10 years in good health and CMV-seropositive. The chain's CDR3 is CASSPQGIHYEQYF. The CDR3 DNA reads TGTGCCAGCAGCCCCCAGGGGATCCATTACGAGCAGTACTTC.